These 30 T cell receptor beta chains were sequenced from one sample in a study of shared clonotypes between healthy human individuals (dated by TCRdb to between 2020 and 2021). Receptor libraries were prepared by the immunoSEQ multiplex PCR assay. What TCRdb holds here is the immuneACCESS table cut down to in-frame rearrangements. Part of the clones is not present; checked against another copy, under half of the missing clones reflect an unresolved V gene, and the others are unexplained. The sample table shows about 380,000 clones, and 95% to 97% are seen once. About 0.32% of the sample is held by the ten biggest clonotypes. Sequencing used memory CD8+ T cells sorted from blood. The cell subset or site label for this specimen denotes: CD45RO+ cells pooled with CCR7-negative TemRA cells. Source of these receptors: a man in his thirties or forties in good health.

The chain couples TRBV11-2 to TRBJ2-5, with TRBD2 matching over 7 bases. CDR1 is SGHAT, CDR2 FQNNGV, per germline. The trim removed 1 base at V and 1 base at J, leaving 3 bases unmatched. The CDR3 sequence is 15 residues long. Here the CDR3 reads CASSLGGLTQETQYF. As DNA, the CDR3 is TGTGCCAGCAGCTTAGGGGGACTAACCCAAGAGACCCAGTACTTC.

This chain uses TRBV10-1 with TRBJ2-1; 7 bases line up with TRBD2. The CDR3 covers 16 residues. Germline CDR1 WNHNN, CDR2 SYGVQD (reference sequence). The trim removed 0 bases at V and 0 bases at J, leaving 2 bases unmatched. Here the CDR3 reads CASSESRTSSYNEQFF. The DNA for the CDR3 is TGCGCCAGCAGTGAGTCGAGGACTAGCTCCTACAATGAGCAGTTCTTC.

This clone was observed once. This chain links TRBV19 with TRBJ2-6, with 8 bases aligning to TRBD2. Unmatched junction bases numbered 1, after V lost 4 bases and J lost 2 bases. The germline V gene has CDR1 LNHDA and CDR2 SQIVND (reference sequence). CDR3 size: 15 residues. The chain's CDR3 is CASSKLAAGANVLTF. The CDR3 region has the DNA TGTGCCAGTAGTAAACTAGCGGCTGGGGCCAACGTCCTGACTTTC.

The chain links TRBV2 to TRBJ2-3; no clear D gene. This CDR3 comprises 14 residues. The germline V and J ends were trimmed by 4 bases and 0 bases, with 8 bases remaining between them. CDR1 and CDR2 (germline): SNHLY, FYNNEI. CDR3 nucleotides: TGTGCCAGCAGTGTTAGGCGTAGCACAGATACGCAGTATTTT. Translated, it gives CASSVRRSTDTQYF. Supplemented by reference TRBV2 and TRBJ2-3, the full variable domain reads EPEVTQTPSHQVTQMGQEVILRCVPISNHLYFYWYRQILGQKVEFLVSFYNNEISEKSEIFDDQFSVERPDGSNFTLKIRSTKLEDSAMYFCASSVRRSTDTQYFGPGTRLTVL.

The V call is TRBV2, the J call TRBJ2-7; 7 bases match TRBD1. Trimming removed 6 bases from V and 9 bases from J; junction bases left unmatched: 5. This CDR3 spans 11 amino acids. Germline CDR1 is SNHLY and CDR2 is FYNNEI. CDR3: CASSGDRSQYF. CDR3 sequence (DNA): TGTGCCAGCAGCGGGGACAGATCGCAGTACTTC.

This chain joins TRBV12-5 and TRBJ2-1; 14 nucleotides line up with TRBD2. The CDR3 runs to 18 residues. V was clipped by 6 bases and J by 7 bases; unmatched bases: 14. Germline loops: CDR1 LGHNT, CDR2 FRNRAP. CDR3 loop: CASGLLTGLAGVRNEQFF. The CDR3 DNA sequence: TGTGCTAGTGGCCTACTTACGGGACTAGCGGGAGTGAGGAATGAGCAGTTCTTC.

The rearrangement links TRBV11-2 to TRBJ2-7, with 13 bases identical to TRBD2. CDR1 SGHAT and CDR2 FQNNGV come from the germline V gene. The CDR3 contains 16 residues. Trimming cost V 4 bases and J 3 bases; bases outside gene matches: 6. The CDR3 DNA reads as TGTGCCAGCAGCTCCCGGACTAGCGGGAGCTTCTACGAGCAGTACTTC. It encodes CASSSRTSGSFYEQYF.

V usage is TRBV4-1 and J usage is TRBJ1-2, with D hard to call. CDR1 and CDR2 (germline): MGHRA, YSYEKL. Trimming took off 0 bases at V and 8 bases at J, with 13 bases between the two ends. This CDR3 region has 14 residues. The CDR3 bases are TGCGCCAGCAGCCAAGATTCCCCCAGTAGAGGCTACACCTTC. It is translated as CASSQDSPSRGYTF.

The rearrangement links TRBV10-1 to TRBJ2-2; 10 nucleotides agree with TRBD2. Germline values: CDR1 WNHNN, CDR2 SYGVQD (reference sequence). This CDR3 is 18 amino acids long. The V and J ends lost 2 bases and 1 base, in that order; junction bases with no gene match: 7. The CDR3 region has the DNA TGCGCCAGCAGTGAGGATCCCCGGACTAGCGGGAACACCGGGGAGCTGTTTTTT. This translates into CASSEDPRTSGNTGELFF.

The V call is TRBV9, the J call TRBJ2-1, with TRBD2 matching over 10 bases. The V and J ends lost 2 bases and 7 bases, in that order; junction bases with no gene match: 6. The V gene's germline CDR1 is SGDLS and CDR2 YYNGEE. The CDR3 contains 15 residues. The CDR3 nucleotides are TGTGCCAGCAGCGTCCTAGCGGGAGCTGGGAATGAGCAGTTCTTC. Residues: CASSVLAGAGNEQFF.

This chain connects TRBV7-9 to TRBJ1-3; 7 bases line up with TRBD1. Germline CDR1 and CDR2: SEHNR and FQNEAQ (reference sequence). The CDR3 is made up of 17 amino acids. After removal of 3 bases from V and 2 bases from J, the junction contained 10 bases not matched to a gene. The CDR3 DNA reads as TGTGCCAGCAGCTTGATTGGACAGGTCCTTACTGGAAACACCATATATTTT. Residues: CASSLIGQVLTGNTIYF.

The rearrangement joins TRBV7-6 to TRBJ1-1; TRBD1 matches 7 bases. The germline gives CDR1 SGHVS, CDR2 FNYEAQ. Trimming at V came to 5 bases and at J to 5 bases, leaving 8 bases not matched to a gene. The CDR3 sequence is 14 residues long. CDR3 loop: CASSPQGRGTEAFF. The CDR3 DNA is TGTGCCAGCAGCCCACAGGGGAGGGGTACTGAAGCTTTCTTT. Supplemented by reference TRBV7-6 and TRBJ1-1, the full variable domain reads GAGVSQSPRYKVTKRGQDVALRCDPISGHVSLYWYRQALGQGPEFLTYFNYEAQQDKSGLPNDRFSAERPEGSISTLTIQRTEQRDSAMYRCASSPQGRGTEAFFGQGTRLTVV.

Here the CDR3 DNA reads TGTGCCTGGAGTGTACAAAGGGGACAGAGCTCCTACAATGAGCAGTTCTTC. Translated: CAWSVQRGQSSYNEQFF. The chain employs TRBV30 and TRBJ2-1; TRBD1 matches at 7 bases. The CDR3 loop spans 17 amino acids. The germline V gene has CDR1 GTSNPN and CDR2 SVGIG (reference sequence). Losses at the gene ends were 0 bases for V and 0 bases for J; bases not matched to a gene: 8.

The V call is TRBV9, the J call TRBJ2-5; maybe TRBD1 (6 bases). The germline CDR1 and CDR2 sequences are SGDLS and YYNGEE. V dropped 0 bases and J dropped 4 bases, with 13 bases sitting between them. The CDR3 covers 15 residues. The CDR3 sequence is CASSVAAQGRETQYF. CDR3 in DNA: TGTGCCAGCAGCGTAGCTGCTCAGGGGCGAGAGACCCAGTACTTC.

J is TRBJ2-1 and V is TRBV28, with 9 bases matching TRBD2. Trimming took 6 bases from V and 5 from J; bases not matched to a gene: 2. The germline V gene encodes CDR1 MDHEN and CDR2 SYDVKM. The CDR3 is 13 amino acids. The CDR3 DNA reads TGTGCCAGCAGGGCGGGGGGGCACAATGAGCAGTTCTTC. Translating gives CASRAGGHNEQFF. Using reference TRBV28 and TRBJ2-1 for the parts outside the CDR3, the full variable domain is DVKVTQSSRYLVKRTGEKVFLECVQDMDHENMFWYRQDPGLGLRLIYFSYDVKMKEKGDIPEGYSVSREKKERFSLILESASTNQTSMYLCASRAGGHNEQFFGPGTRLTVL.

The chain recombines TRBV4-2 with TRBJ1-1; the D is unclear. Trimming cost V 4 bases and J 0 bases, with 12 bases left between them. The germline V gene encodes CDR1 LGHNA and CDR2 YNFKEQ. CDR3 size: 15 residues. CDR3 residues: CASSLQSRMNTEAFF. CDR3 nucleotide sequence: TGTGCCAGCAGCCTCCAATCGCGGATGAACACTGAAGCTTTCTTT.

As regards this clone: Other DNA sequences of this sample code for an identical CDR3. The CDR3 region is CASGRGTDTQYF. The DNA of the CDR3 is TGTGCCAGCGGGCGGGGCACAGATACGCAGTATTTT. The chain joins TRBV7-9 to TRBJ2-3, with a weak D call TRBD2 (5 bases). Deletions cut 8 bases from V and 1 base from J, with 7 bases between. The germline gives CDR1 SEHNR, CDR2 FQNEAQ (reference sequence). CDR3 length: 12 amino acids.

This clone was seen a single time. The chain is built from TRBV7-9 and TRBJ2-5; D unresolved. Germline CDR1 reads SEHNR; CDR2 reads FQNEAQ (reference sequence). The ends were cut back, 0 bases at V and 9 bases at J, with 8 bases in the middle. The CDR3 has 12 residues. CDR3 coding DNA: TGTGCCAGCAGCTTAGCTGGTCCGCCCCAGTACTTC. It is translated as CASSLAGPPQYF.

The chain links TRBV28 to TRBJ1-4, with 7 positions matching TRBD1. From germline, CDR1 is MDHEN and CDR2 SYDVKM. Trimming removed 4 bases from V and 5 bases from J; junction bases left unmatched: 1. The CDR3 totals 13 residues. CDR3 amino acids: CASSWDSNEKLFF. The CDR3 nucleotides read TGTGCCAGCAGTTGGGACAGCAATGAAAAACTGTTTTTT.

The chain joins TRBV11-2 to TRBJ2-5, with D uncertain. The germline gives CDR1 SGHAT, CDR2 FQNNGV. Trimming removed 0 bases from V and 0 bases from J, with 11 bases in between. The CDR3 is made up of 16 amino acids. This chain's CDR3 is CASSLDSGPYQETQYF. The CDR3 DNA sequence: TGTGCCAGCAGCTTAGATTCTGGTCCGTACCAAGAGACCCAGTACTTC.

The CDR3, as DNA: TGTGCCAGCAGTGTCCCCGGGACAACCTACGAGCAGTACTTC. It specifies CASSVPGTTYEQYF. The rearrangement links TRBV28 to TRBJ2-7; perhaps TRBD1 as D (6 bases). The CDR3 covers 14 residues. Between the trimmed V and J ends, which lost 5 bases and 2 bases, there was a span of 13 bases. Germline CDR1 reads MDHEN; CDR2 reads SYDVKM. Using reference TRBV28 and TRBJ2-7 for the parts outside the CDR3, the full variable domain is DVKVTQSSRYLVKRTGEKVFLECVQDMDHENMFWYRQDPGLGLRLIYFSYDVKMKEKGDIPEGYSVSREKKERFSLILESASTNQTSMYLCASSVPGTTYEQYFGPGTRLTVT.

The genes are TRBV6-6 and TRBJ1-1; D gene unclear. Germline lookup yields CDR1 MNHNY and CDR2 SVGAGI (reference sequence). The CDR3 covers 13 residues. V was cut by 2 bases and J by 1 base, with 5 bases left in between. CDR3 residues: CASSYGWNTEAFF. The CDR3 coding sequence is TGTGCCAGCAGTTACGGTTGGAACACTGAAGCTTTCTTT.

The chain combines TRBV30 with TRBJ2-7; TRBD1 might be the D (5 bases). Germline V CDR1 and CDR2: GTSNPN, SVGIG (reference sequence). The CDR3 sequence is 10 residues long. V was clipped by 3 bases and J by 5 bases, with 5 bases between them. The CDR3, as DNA: TGTGCCTGGAGGGGGCACGAGCAGTACTTC. This sequence encodes CAWRGHEQYF.

The CDR3 DNA reads TGTGCCAGCAGCCCGGGGACTAGCGGGATTAGCACAGATACGCAGTATTTT. It codes for CASSPGTSGISTDTQYF. V and J are TRBV9 and TRBJ2-3, with 13 bases aligning to TRBD2. The germline V gene has CDR1 SGDLS and CDR2 YYNGEE. CDR3 size: 17 residues. Unmatched junction bases numbered 5, after V lost 4 bases and J lost 0 bases.

The chain couples TRBV9 to TRBJ2-2; D gene uncertain. In germline, CDR1 is SGDLS, CDR2 YYNGEE. The CDR3 is 13 residues long. V lost 0 bases and J lost 7, with 7 bases in between. CDR3 in DNA: TGTGCCAGCAGCGTAGGTGCTATCGGGGAGCTGTTTTTT. This codes for CASSVGAIGELFF.

The genes are TRBV5-1 and TRBJ1-2; TRBD1 matches 8 bases. V lost 2 bases, J lost 2 bases, and 8 bases stayed unmatched. Germline V gene data show CDR1 as SGHRS and CDR2 as YFSETQ. CDR3 length equals 16 residues. The CDR3 nucleotides are TGCGCCAGCAGCTTAAGCCAGGGGGCCTCCAACTATGGCTACACCTTC. Translated, it gives CASSLSQGASNYGYTF.

The chain carries TRBV18 and TRBJ2-1; TRBD2 matches at 8 bases. The CDR3 contains 13 residues. The V gene end was trimmed by 2 bases and the J gene end by 14 bases; junction bases not matched to a gene: 8. The germline gives CDR1 KGHSH, CDR2 LQKENI. CDR3 sequence (DNA): TGTGCCAGCTCACCAACCGGGAGGGCCTTGGAGTTCTTC. It yields the protein CASSPTGRALEFF. The entire variable domain, with the rest obtained from reference TRBV18 and TRBJ2-1, is as follows: NAGVMQNPRHLVRRRGQEARLRCSPMKGHSHVYWYRQLPEEGLKFMVYLQKENIIDESGMPKERFSAEFPKEGPSILRIQQVVRGDSAAYFCASSPTGRALEFFGPGTRLTVL.

This clone came up once. The same CDR3 is also encoded by other DNA sequences in this sample. This chain links TRBV5-1 with TRBJ1-3, with D uncertain. From germline, CDR1 is SGHRS and CDR2 YFSETQ. With 0 bases removed from V and 0 bases from J, the gap between germline ends came to 4 bases. CDR3 length equals 14 residues. The CDR3 is CASSLGPSGNTIYF. Written as DNA, the CDR3 is TGCGCCAGCAGCTTGGGGCCCTCTGGAAACACCATATATTTT.

V and J are TRBV23-1 and TRBJ2-3; D gene uncertain. TRBV23-1 is recorded as an ORF, its role being uncertain. V lost 2 bases to trimming and J lost 0 bases, with 12 bases between them. The CDR3 contains 16 residues. The CDR3 DNA is TGCGCCAGCAGTCAAGAAAGGTGTAAGAGCACAGATACGCAGTATTTT. Amino acids: CASSQERCKSTDTQYF.

The J gene is TRBJ2-1, the V gene TRBV19, with TRBD2 identical over 12 bases. The germline V gene encodes CDR1 LNHDA and CDR2 SQIVND (reference sequence). This CDR3 is built from 15 residues. V dropped 5 bases and J dropped 5; count of bases not matched to a gene: 4. CDR3 sequence: CASSDGLAGNNEQFF. CDR3 sequence (DNA): TGTGCCAGTAGTGATGGACTAGCGGGAAACAATGAGCAGTTCTTC.